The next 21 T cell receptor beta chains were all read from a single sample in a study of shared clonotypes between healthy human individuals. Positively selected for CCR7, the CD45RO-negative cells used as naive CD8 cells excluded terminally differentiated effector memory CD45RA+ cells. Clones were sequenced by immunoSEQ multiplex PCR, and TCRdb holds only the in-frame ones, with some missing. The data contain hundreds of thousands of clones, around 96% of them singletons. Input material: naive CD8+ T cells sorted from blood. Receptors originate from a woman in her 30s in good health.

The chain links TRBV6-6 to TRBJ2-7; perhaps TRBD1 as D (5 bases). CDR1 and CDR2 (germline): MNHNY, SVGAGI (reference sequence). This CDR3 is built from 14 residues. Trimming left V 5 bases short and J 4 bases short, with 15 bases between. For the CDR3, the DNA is TGTGCCAGCAGTCAGTTCCAGACAGCGTACGAGCAGTACTTC. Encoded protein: CASSQFQTAYEQYF.

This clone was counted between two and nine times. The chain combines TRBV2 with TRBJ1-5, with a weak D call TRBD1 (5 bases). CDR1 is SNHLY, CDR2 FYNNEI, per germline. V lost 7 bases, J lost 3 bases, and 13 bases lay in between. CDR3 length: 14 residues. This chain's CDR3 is CASTGGFNNQPQHF. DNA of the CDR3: TGTGCCAGCACCGGGGGTTTTAACAATCAGCCCCAGCATTTT.

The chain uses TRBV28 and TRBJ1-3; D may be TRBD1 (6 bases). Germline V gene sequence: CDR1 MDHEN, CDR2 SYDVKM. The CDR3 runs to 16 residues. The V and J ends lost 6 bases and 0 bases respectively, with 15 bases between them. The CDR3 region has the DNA TGTGCCAGCAGCCCTAAGGACAGCCCCTCTGGAAACACCATATATTTT. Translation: CASSPKDSPSGNTIYF.

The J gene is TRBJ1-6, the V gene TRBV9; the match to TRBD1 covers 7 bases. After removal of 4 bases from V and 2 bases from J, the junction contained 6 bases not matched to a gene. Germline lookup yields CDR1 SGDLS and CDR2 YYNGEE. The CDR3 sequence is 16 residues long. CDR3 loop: CASSLRTGAYNSPLHF. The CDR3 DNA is TGTGCCAGCAGCCTCCGGACAGGAGCCTATAATTCACCCCTCCACTTT.

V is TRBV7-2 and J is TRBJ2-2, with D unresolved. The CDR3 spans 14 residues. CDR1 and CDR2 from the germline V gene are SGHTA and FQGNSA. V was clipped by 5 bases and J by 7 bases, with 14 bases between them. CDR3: CASSLLVLGGELFF. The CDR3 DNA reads TGTGCCAGCAGCCTCCTCGTATTGGGCGGGGAGCTGTTTTTT.

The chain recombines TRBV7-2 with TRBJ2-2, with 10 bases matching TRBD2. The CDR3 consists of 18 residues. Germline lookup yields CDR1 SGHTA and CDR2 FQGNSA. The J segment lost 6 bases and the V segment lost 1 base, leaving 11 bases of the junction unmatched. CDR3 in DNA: TGTGCCAGCAGCTTAGTCGGGCTAGCGGGGGCCCCACCCGGGGAGCTGTTTTTT. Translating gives CASSLVGLAGAPPGELFF.

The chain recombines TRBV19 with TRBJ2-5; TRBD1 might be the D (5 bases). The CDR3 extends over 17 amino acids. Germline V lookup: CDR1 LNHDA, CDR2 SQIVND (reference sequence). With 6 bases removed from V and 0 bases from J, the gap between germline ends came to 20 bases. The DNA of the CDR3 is TGTGCCAGTAGATCAGCTCCGGACACTCCGTACCAAGAGACCCAGTACTTC. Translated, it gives CASRSAPDTPYQETQYF.

The CDR3, as DNA: TGTGCCAGCACCCCCCAGCAGTTAGACGAGCAGTACTTC. It translates to CASTPQQLDEQYF. V gene TRBV2 combines with J gene TRBJ2-7; unclear D gene. The V and J ends lost 7 bases and 5 bases respectively, with 15 bases between them. CDR3 size: 13 residues. The germline V gene has CDR1 SNHLY and CDR2 FYNNEI.

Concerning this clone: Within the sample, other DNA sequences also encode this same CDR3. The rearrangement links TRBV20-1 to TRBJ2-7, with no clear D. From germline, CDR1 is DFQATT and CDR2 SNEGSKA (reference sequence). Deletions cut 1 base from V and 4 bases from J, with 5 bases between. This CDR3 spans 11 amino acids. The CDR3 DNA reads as TGCAGTGCTAGAGTTGGATACGAGCAGTACTTC. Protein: CSARVGYEQYF.

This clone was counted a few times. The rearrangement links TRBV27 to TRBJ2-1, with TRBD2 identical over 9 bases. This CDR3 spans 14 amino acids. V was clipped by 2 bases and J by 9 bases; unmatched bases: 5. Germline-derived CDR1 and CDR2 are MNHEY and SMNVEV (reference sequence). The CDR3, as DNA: TGTGCCAGCAGTTTACTAGCGGGAAGGACTGAGCAGTTCTTC. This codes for CASSLLAGRTEQFF.

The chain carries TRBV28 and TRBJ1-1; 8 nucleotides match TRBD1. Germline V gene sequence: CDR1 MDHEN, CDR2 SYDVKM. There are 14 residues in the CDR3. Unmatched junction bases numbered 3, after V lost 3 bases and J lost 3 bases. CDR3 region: CASSLTGVYTEAFF. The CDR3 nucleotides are TGTGCCAGCAGTTTGACAGGGGTCTACACTGAAGCTTTCTTT.

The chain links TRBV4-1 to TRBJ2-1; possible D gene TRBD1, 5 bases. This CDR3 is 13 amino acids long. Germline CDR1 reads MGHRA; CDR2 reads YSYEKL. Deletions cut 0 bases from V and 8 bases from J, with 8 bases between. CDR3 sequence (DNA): TGCGCCAGCAGCCAAGACAGGGTAGATGAGCAGTTCTTC. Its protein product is CASSQDRVDEQFF.

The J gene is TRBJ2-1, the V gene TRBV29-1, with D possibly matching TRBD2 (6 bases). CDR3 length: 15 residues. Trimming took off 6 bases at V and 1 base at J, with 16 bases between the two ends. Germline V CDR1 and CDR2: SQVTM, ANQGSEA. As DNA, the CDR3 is TGCAGCGTGGTACTTCTAGCGCCATCCTACAATGAGCAGTTCTTC. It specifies CSVVLLAPSYNEQFF.

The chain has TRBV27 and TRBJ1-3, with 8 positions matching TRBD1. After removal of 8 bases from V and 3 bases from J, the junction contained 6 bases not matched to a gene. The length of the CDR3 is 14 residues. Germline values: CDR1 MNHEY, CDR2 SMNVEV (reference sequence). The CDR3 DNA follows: TGTGCCAGCGGAAATACAGGGGGTGGAAACACCATATATTTT. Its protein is CASGNTGGGNTIYF.

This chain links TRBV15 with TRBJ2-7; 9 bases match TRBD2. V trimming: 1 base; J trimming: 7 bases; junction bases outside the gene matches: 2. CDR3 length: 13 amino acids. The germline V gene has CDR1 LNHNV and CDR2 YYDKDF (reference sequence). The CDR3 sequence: CATSRVAGEEQYF. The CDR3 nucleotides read TGTGCCACCAGCAGAGTAGCGGGAGAGGAGCAGTACTTC.

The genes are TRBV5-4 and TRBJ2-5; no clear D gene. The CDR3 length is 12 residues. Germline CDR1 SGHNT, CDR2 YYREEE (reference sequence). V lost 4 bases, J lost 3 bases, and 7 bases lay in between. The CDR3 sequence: CASSQSEETQYF. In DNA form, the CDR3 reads TGTGCCAGCAGCCAGTCCGAAGAGACCCAGTACTTC.

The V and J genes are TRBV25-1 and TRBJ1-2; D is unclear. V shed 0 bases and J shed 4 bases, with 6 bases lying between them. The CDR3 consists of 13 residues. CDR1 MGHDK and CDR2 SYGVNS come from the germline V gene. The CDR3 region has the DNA TGTGCCAGCAGTGAATATGGCTTCTATGGCTACACCTTC. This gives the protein CASSEYGFYGYTF.

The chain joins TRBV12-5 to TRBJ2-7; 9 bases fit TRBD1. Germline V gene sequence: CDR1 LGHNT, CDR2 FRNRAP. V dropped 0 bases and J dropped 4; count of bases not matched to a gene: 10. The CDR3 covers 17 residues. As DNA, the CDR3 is TGTGCTAGTGGTTTGGTATCTCGAGGGACAGGGTTTTACGAGCAGTACTTC. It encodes CASGLVSRGTGFYEQYF.

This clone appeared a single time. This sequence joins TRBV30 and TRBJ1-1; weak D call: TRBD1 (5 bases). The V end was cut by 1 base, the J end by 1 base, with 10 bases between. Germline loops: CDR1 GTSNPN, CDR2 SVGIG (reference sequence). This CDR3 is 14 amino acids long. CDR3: CAWSGSRGNTEAFF. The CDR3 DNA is TGTGCCTGGAGTGGCTCTAGGGGGAACACTGAAGCTTTCTTT.

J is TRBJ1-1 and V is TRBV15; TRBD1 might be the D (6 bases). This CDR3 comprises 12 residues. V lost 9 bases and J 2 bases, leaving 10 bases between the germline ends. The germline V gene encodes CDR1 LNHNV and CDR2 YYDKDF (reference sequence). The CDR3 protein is CATTRGNTEAFF. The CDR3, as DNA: TGTGCCACAACCAGGGGTAACACTGAAGCTTTCTTT.

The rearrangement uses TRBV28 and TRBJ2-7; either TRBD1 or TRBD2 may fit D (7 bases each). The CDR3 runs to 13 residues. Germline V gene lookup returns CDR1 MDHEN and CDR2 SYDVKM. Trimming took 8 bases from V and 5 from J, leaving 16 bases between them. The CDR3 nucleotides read TGTGCCAGCCGAGAGACAGGGAGGGACGAGCAGTACTTC. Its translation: CASRETGRDEQYF.